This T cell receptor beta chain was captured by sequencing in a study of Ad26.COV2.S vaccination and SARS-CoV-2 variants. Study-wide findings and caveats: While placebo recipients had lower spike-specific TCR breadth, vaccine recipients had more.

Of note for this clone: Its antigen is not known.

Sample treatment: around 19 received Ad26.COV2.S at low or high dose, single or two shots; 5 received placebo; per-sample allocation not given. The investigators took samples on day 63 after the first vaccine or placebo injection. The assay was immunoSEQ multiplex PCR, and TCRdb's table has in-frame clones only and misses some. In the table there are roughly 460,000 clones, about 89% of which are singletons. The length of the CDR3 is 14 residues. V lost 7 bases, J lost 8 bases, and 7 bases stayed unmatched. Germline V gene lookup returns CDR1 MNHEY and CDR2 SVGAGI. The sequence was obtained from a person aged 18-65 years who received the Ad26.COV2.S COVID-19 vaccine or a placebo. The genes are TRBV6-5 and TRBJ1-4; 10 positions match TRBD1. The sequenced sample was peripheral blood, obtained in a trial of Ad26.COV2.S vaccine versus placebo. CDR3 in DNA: TGTGCCAGCACCCCAGACAGGGGGCGGGAAAAACTGTTTTTT. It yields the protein CASTPDRGREKLFF.